The present TCR beta chain was sequenced within a study of blood T cell repertoires in COVID-19. Study-wide context: Whether acute or convalescent, the COVID-19 samples came from the United States, Italy and Spain. PBMCs, B-cell-depleted T cells, or T cells were the source of the cDNA or gDNA that made up the material.

With 0 bases removed from V and 6 bases from J, the gap between germline ends came to 11 bases. The germline V gene has CDR1 GTSNPN and CDR2 SVGIG (reference sequence). This CDR3 contains 14 residues. Per the original methods: How many nucleated cells were present was estimated from reference gene primer amplification. The data were produced by immunoSEQ multiplex PCR, yet TCRdb's version contains in-frame clones alone and is incomplete. The DNA gave D and trimming, while V, J and clone size come from that table. The sample yields fewer than 300,000 clones, roughly 88% seen once. The TCR originated in a woman younger than 45 with acute or convalescent COVID-19. The rearrangement links TRBV30 to TRBJ1-4, with D perhaps matching TRBD1 (5 bases). The specimen sequenced was peripheral blood. In DNA, the CDR3 is TGTGCCTGGAGTGTATCGGGACTGGATGAAAAACTGTTTTTT. This gives the protein CAWSVSGLDEKLFF. The whole variable domain, filled in from reference TRBV30 and TRBJ1-4, reads SQTIHQWPATLVQPVGSPLSLECTVEGTSNPNLYWYRQAAGRGLQLLFYSVGIGQISSEVPQNLSASRPQDRQFILSSKKLLLSDSGFYLCAWSVSGLDEKLFFGSGTQLSVL.